These 31 T cell receptor beta chains were sequenced from one sample in a study of T cells in Graves' hyperthyroidism and ophthalmopathy. RNA transcripts were the template for amplifying TCR beta CDR3 regions. With the HTBI primer set, the TCR CDR3 went through a first round of RT-PCR. TCRdb processed the multiplex PCR reads anew with MiXCR; each CDR3 protein has one entry. The sample lists about 270,000 distinct CDR3 sequences; roughly 15% were seen once. Sequenced sample: blood. These receptors were collected from a woman between 50 and 59 years old with Graves' hyperthyroidism that later progressed to Graves' ophthalmopathy.

This clonotype was counted many times. This chain joins TRBV10-3 and TRBJ1-1, with 7 bases fitting TRBD1. Germline loops: CDR1 ENHRY, CDR2 SYGVKD. The CDR3 runs 14 residues. The V segment lost 6 bases and the J segment 1 base; nucleotides outside the gene matches: 5. CDR3 DNA sequence: TGTGCCATCAGCGGCAGGACAGGGAACACTGAAGCTTTCTTT. Translated: CAISGRTGNTEAFF.

The rearrangement joins TRBV12-3 or TRBV12-4 to TRBJ2-1; 7 bases map to TRBD1. With V trimmed by 6 bases and J by 0 bases, 8 bases remained unmatched. This CDR3 is built from 16 residues. Here the CDR3 DNA reads TGTGCCAGCAGGCGCGGACAGGCTCCCTCCTACAATGAGCAGTTCTTC. Protein product: CASRRGQAPSYNEQFF.

This clonotype occurred once. The chain links TRBV12-3 or TRBV12-4 to TRBJ2-1; no reliable D call. V lost 3 bases and J 10 bases, leaving 10 bases between the germline ends. CDR3 length: 12 amino acids. This chain's CDR3 is CASSLIAVEQFF. CDR3 bases: TGTGCCAGCAGTTTGATTGCCGTAGAGCAGTTCTTC.

This clonotype was observed a handful of times. The chain combines TRBV4-2 with TRBJ1-1; 8 bases fit TRBD1. This CDR3 region has 17 residues. Trimming cost V 3 bases and J 1 base; bases outside gene matches: 10. CDR1 and CDR2 from the germline V gene are LGHNA and YNFKEQ. The DNA for the CDR3 is TGTGCCAGCAGCCAGGGGAAGAGGGGACAGGAGAACACTGAAGCTTTCTTT. This gives the protein CASSQGKRGQENTEAFF.

This clonotype has a count of ten or more. The gene calls are TRBV28 and TRBJ2-2; TRBD2 might be the D (5 bases). Trimming shortened V by 5 bases and J by 1 base, and 5 bases separated the two germline ends. Germline CDR1 reads MDHEN; CDR2 reads SYDVKM. CDR3 length equals 13 residues. CDR3 bases: TGTGCCAGCAGTGGAGGGAACACCGGGGAGCTGTTTTTT. Amino acids: CASSGGNTGELFF.

This clonotype occurred a few times. Because the CDR3's place on the DNA is in doubt, the DNA is left out and the CDR3 is given as listed by TCRdb. The chain recombines TRBV7-2 with TRBJ1-1. 16 amino acids form the CDR3, both terminal residues included. Looked up from germline, CDR1 is SGHTA and CDR2 is FQGNSA. This CDR3 is CASSLVFWQENTEAFF.

This clonotype came up a few times. The rearrangement links TRBV19 to TRBJ1-1; TRBD1 matches 7 bases. Germline-derived CDR1 and CDR2 are LNHDA and SQIVND (reference sequence). This CDR3 spans 14 amino acids. The V gene end was trimmed by 5 bases and the J gene end by 4 bases; junction bases not matched to a gene: 7. As DNA, the CDR3 is TGTGCCAGTAGTTTCGGGACAGTCGTCACTGAAGCTTTCTTT. Its protein product is CASSFGTVVTEAFF.

This clonotype has ten or more counts. This rearrangement joins TRBV24-1 to TRBJ2-1; 7 nucleotides agree with TRBD1. The CDR3 is 16 residues long. Germline trimming cut 4 bases from V and 2 bases from J; bases unmatched to any gene: 7. From germline, CDR1 is KGHDR and CDR2 SFDVKD. The DNA for the CDR3 is TGTGCCACCAGTGAACAGACAGGGAATCCCTACAATGAGCAGTTCTTC. Protein sequence: CATSEQTGNPYNEQFF.

Many counts were recorded for this clonotype. The rearrangement joins TRBV27 to TRBJ2-3; D is unclear. CDR3 length: 13 amino acids. Trimming stripped 2 bases from V and 2 bases from J, with 5 bases between. In germline, CDR1 is MNHEY, CDR2 SMNVEV (reference sequence). The CDR3 sequence: CASSLEATDTQYF. CDR3 nucleotide sequence: TGTGCCAGCAGTTTAGAGGCCACAGATACGCAGTATTTT.

This clonotype has ten or more counts. The V gene is TRBV18, the J gene TRBJ1-5; weak D call: TRBD1 (5 bases). Deletions cut 3 bases from V and 1 base from J, with 16 bases between. The CDR3 length is 17 residues. Germline V lookup: CDR1 KGHSH, CDR2 LQKENI. CDR3: CASSPYGTPGSNQPQHF. The CDR3 DNA is TGTGCCAGCTCACCCTATGGGACTCCTGGGAGCAATCAGCCCCAGCATTTT. Full variable domain (rest looked up from reference TRBV18 and TRBJ1-5): NAGVMQNPRHLVRRRGQEARLRCSPMKGHSHVYWYRQLPEEGLKFMVYLQKENIIDESGMPKERFSAEFPKEGPSILRIQQVVRGDSAAYFCASSPYGTPGSNQPQHFGDGTRLSIL.

This clonotype was seen at least ten times. In DNA, the CDR3 is TGTGCCTGGACGAGGGGGTCCGGGGCCAACGTCCTGACTTTC. This codes for CAWTRGSGANVLTF. The chain joins TRBV30 to TRBJ2-6; maybe TRBD1 (6 bases). Germline CDR1 reads GTSNPN; CDR2 reads SVGIG (reference sequence). This CDR3 has 14 residues. Trimming pared 4 bases from V and 4 bases from J, leaving 11 bases between.

This clonotype was detected ten times or more. V usage is TRBV2 and J usage is TRBJ1-4, with 9 bases that match TRBD1. Germline loops: CDR1 SNHLY, CDR2 FYNNEI. This CDR3 is 14 amino acids long. V lost 6 bases and J lost 2; bases outside the gene matches: 1. CDR3 coding DNA: TGTGCCAGCAGGGGACAGGGCACTAATGAAAAACTGTTTTTT. Translation: CASRGQGTNEKLFF.

The chain couples TRBV15 to TRBJ2-1; tentatively, D is TRBD1 (6 bases). Looked up from germline, CDR1 is LNHNV and CDR2 is YYDKDF (reference sequence). The V and J ends lost 5 bases and 8 bases respectively, with 13 bases between them. CDR3 length equals 13 residues. This CDR3 reads CATSGQGYDEQFF. The CDR3 region has the DNA TGTGCCACCAGCGGCCAGGGGTACGATGAGCAGTTCTTC.

In this sample, this clonotype turned up many times. This chain joins TRBV7-8 and TRBJ2-1; 11 bases align to TRBD2. Looked up from germline, CDR1 is SGHVS and CDR2 is FQNEAQ. This CDR3 has 15 amino acids. Trimming at V came to 2 bases and at J to 8 bases, leaving 5 bases not matched to a gene. The chain's CDR3 is CASSLFSGRAYEQFF. CDR3 nucleotides: TGTGCCAGCAGCTTATTTAGCGGGAGGGCCTATGAGCAGTTCTTC.

This rearrangement joins TRBV15 to TRBJ2-7, with D hard to call. CDR1 LNHNV and CDR2 YYDKDF come from the germline V gene (reference sequence). V was shortened by 1 base and J by 7 bases, with 11 bases between the two germline ends. The CDR3 length is 13 residues. The CDR3 DNA reads TGTGCCACCAGCAGAGCCCTCCTCACGGAGCAGTACTTC. This sequence encodes CATSRALLTEQYF. The whole variable domain, remainder taken from reference TRBV15 and TRBJ2-7, is DAMVIQNPRYQVTQFGKPVTLSCSQTLNHNVMYWYQQKSSQAPKLLFHYYDKDFNNEADTPDNFQSRRPNTSFCFLDIRSPGLGDTAMYLCATSRALLTEQYFGPGTRLTVT.

This clonotype was observed at least ten times. The chain has TRBV4-1 and TRBJ2-7, with TRBD2 matching 11 bases. The CDR3 runs 16 residues. CDR1 MGHRA and CDR2 YSYEKL come from the germline V gene. The V gene end was trimmed by 2 bases and the J gene end by 6 bases; junction bases not matched to a gene: 9. The CDR3 nucleotides are TGCGCCAGCAGCCAAATCCTAGGACTAGCGGGTGTCGAGCAGTACTTC. It is translated as CASSQILGLAGVEQYF.

This clonotype appeared many times. The junction and the germline gene differ at one end; a read error may be behind it. The CDR3 is CASSLIGIESYEQYF. CDR3 sequence (DNA): TGTGCCAGCAGTTTAATTGGTATCGAGTCCTATGAGCAGTACTTC. This sequence joins TRBV27 and TRBJ2-7; D ambiguous. The CDR3 is 15 residues long. Germline values: CDR1 MNHEY, CDR2 SMNVEV (reference sequence).

Regarding this clonotype: Germline is not matched at one junction end, which may reflect a read error. This chain uses TRBV18 with TRBJ2-1; D possibly corresponds to TRBD1 (5 bases). Germline CDR1 KGHSH, CDR2 LQKENI. The CDR3 spans 14 residues. The CDR3 DNA follows: TGTGCCAGCTCACCTCAGGGTCTGGACAATAAGCAGTTCTTC. Translation: CASSPQGLDNKQFF.

This clonotype came up many times. V gene TRBV20-1 combines with J gene TRBJ1-2; D is perhaps TRBD1 (5 bases). The germline gives CDR1 DFQATT, CDR2 SNEGSKA (reference sequence). The CDR3 has 13 amino acids. V shed 4 bases and J shed 4 bases, with 13 bases lying between them. This chain's CDR3 is CSAIPDSSYGYTF. The CDR3 nucleotides are TGCAGTGCTATTCCCGACAGCTCCTATGGCTACACCTTC.

This clonotype was counted at least ten times. V and J are TRBV9 and TRBJ2-3; D ambiguous. This CDR3 spans 14 amino acids. The V and J ends lost 0 bases and 3 bases respectively, with 8 bases between them. CDR1 is SGDLS and CDR2 is YYNGEE in the germline V gene. CDR3 sequence (DNA): TGTGCCAGCAGCGTAGGCCGAAGAACAGATACGCAGTATTTT. Its translation is CASSVGRRTDTQYF.

This clonotype was seen repeatedly, ten times or more. This chain uses TRBV6-5 with TRBJ1-1, with D tentatively TRBD1 (6 bases). Germline loops: CDR1 MNHEY, CDR2 SVGAGI. The CDR3 runs 15 residues. V lost 0 bases and J 5 bases, leaving 13 bases between the germline ends. The CDR3 DNA reads TGTGCCAGCAGTTACTCGGGCACAGGGCGGACTGAAGCTTTCTTT. Amino acids: CASSYSGTGRTEAFF.

This clonotype has ten or more counts. The rearrangement links TRBV28 to TRBJ1-5; maybe TRBD1 (5 bases). Germline V gene sequence: CDR1 MDHEN, CDR2 SYDVKM. This CDR3 region has 14 residues. Trimming removed 6 bases from V and 9 bases from J, with 18 bases in between. The CDR3 coding sequence is TGTGCCAGCAGGTTGGACGGTTCCGACAGGCCCCAGCATTTT. It encodes CASRLDGSDRPQHF.

V is TRBV5-4 and J is TRBJ2-2; 10 nucleotides align to TRBD2. With V trimmed by 3 bases and J by 4 bases, 3 bases remained unmatched. Germline CDR1 is SGHNT and CDR2 is YYREEE (reference sequence). The CDR3 loop spans 15 amino acids. The CDR3 loop is CASSSGLAVTGELFF. The CDR3 DNA is TGTGCCAGCAGCTCCGGACTAGCGGTCACCGGGGAGCTGTTTTTT. Together with reference TRBV5-4 and TRBJ2-2, the CDR3 gives the full variable domain: ETGVTQSPTHLIKTRGQQVTLRCSSQSGHNTVSWYQQALGQGPQFIFQYYREEENGRGNFPPRFSGLQFPNYSSELNVNALELDDSALYLCASSSGLAVTGELFFGEGSRLTVL.

CDR3 nucleotide sequence: TGTGCCAGCAGCTTAACAGGGGGCGAGGGCTACACCTTC. Amino acids: CASSLTGGEGYTF. The chain carries TRBV7-9 and TRBJ1-2; 9 bases line up with TRBD1. Germline trimming cut 2 bases from V and 8 bases from J; bases unmatched to any gene: 3. The CDR3 covers 13 residues. Germline V CDR1 and CDR2: SEHNR, FQNEAQ (reference sequence).

V and J are TRBV20-1 and TRBJ1-5; D gene ambiguous. There are 15 residues in the CDR3. Trimming removed 4 bases at V and 2 bases at J, with 15 bases between. Germline assignment: CDR1 DFQATT and CDR2 SNEGSKA (reference sequence). The CDR3 DNA is TGCAGTGCTAAACCGATGAGAGGTGGCAATCAGCCCCAGCATTTT. Translation gives CSAKPMRGGNQPQHF.

This clonotype was counted at least ten times. V is TRBV9 and J is TRBJ2-6; a weak D match, TRBD1 (6 bases). The CDR3 is 14 amino acids. Trimming left V 4 bases short and J 2 bases short, with 7 bases between. Per germline, CDR1 SGDLS and CDR2 YYNGEE. CDR3 amino acids: CASSNRAGANVLTF. CDR3 DNA sequence: TGTGCCAGCAGCAACAGGGCTGGGGCCAACGTCCTGACTTTC. Complete variable domain (other parts from reference TRBV9 and TRBJ2-6): DSGVTQTPKHLITATGQRVTLRCSPRSGDLSVYWYQQSLDQGLQFLIQYYNGEERAKGNILERFSAQQFPDLHSELNLSSLELGDSALYFCASSNRAGANVLTFGAGSRLTVL.

The table lists this clonotype with many counts. The V call is TRBV27, the J call TRBJ2-5, with 14 bases lining up with TRBD2. Germline V gives CDR1 MNHEY, CDR2 SMNVEV (reference sequence). Losses at the gene ends were 10 bases for V and 2 bases for J; bases not matched to a gene: 6. CDR3 length: 15 residues. CDR3 sequence: CATKGLAGEQETQYF. In DNA form, the CDR3 reads TGTGCCACTAAGGGACTAGCGGGAGAGCAAGAGACCCAGTACTTC.

Many counts were recorded for this clonotype. This chain joins TRBV5-1 and TRBJ2-2; D is perhaps TRBD2 (5 bases). There are 13 residues in the CDR3. Germline V gives CDR1 SGHRS, CDR2 YFSETQ. Trimming stripped 3 bases from V and 3 bases from J, with 6 bases between. Here the CDR3 reads CASSSGYTGELFF. CDR3 in DNA: TGCGCCAGCAGCTCGGGGTACACCGGGGAGCTGTTTTTT.

This clonotype was seen only a few times. This sequence joins TRBV24-1 and TRBJ2-3; D gene ambiguous. The CDR3 consists of 14 residues. Germline assignment: CDR1 KGHDR and CDR2 SFDVKD. The V end was cut by 4 bases, the J end by 4 bases, with 11 bases between. The CDR3 is CATSESDWADTQYF. The CDR3 coding sequence is TGTGCCACCAGTGAATCCGACTGGGCAGATACGCAGTATTTT.

This clonotype was seen at least ten times. This chain joins TRBV20-1 and TRBJ2-3; D remains unclear. This CDR3 has 15 amino acids. Trimming cost V 8 bases and J 4 bases, with 22 bases left between them. The V gene's germline CDR1 is DFQATT and CDR2 SNEGSKA (reference sequence). The CDR3 protein is CSPSIVSIRSDTQYF. CDR3 nucleotide sequence: TGCAGTCCCTCAATTGTCTCCATTCGTTCAGATACGCAGTATTTT.

This clonotype has ten or more counts. V gene TRBV2 combines with J gene TRBJ1-6; no firm D call. The germline CDR1 and CDR2 sequences are SNHLY and FYNNEI. V lost 7 bases and J lost 3, with 7 bases in between. The CDR3 spans 13 residues. CDR3 loop: CASKGSYNSPLHF. As DNA, the CDR3 is TGTGCCAGCAAGGGAAGCTATAATTCACCCCTCCACTTT.